These 7 T cell receptor beta chains share one sample of origin, sequenced in a study of blood T cell repertoires in COVID-19. The table came from immunoSEQ multiplex PCR; TCRdb's copy has only in-frame clones and leaves some out. The repertoire holds fewer than 250,000 clones, with roughly four fifths as singletons. The sample was peripheral blood. These receptor sequences come from a woman aged 45 to 65 with acute or convalescent COVID-19.

At least ten counts were recorded for this clone. V is TRBV2 and J is TRBJ1-3; tentative D call: TRBD1 (5 bases). The CDR3 covers 16 residues. Germline loops: CDR1 SNHLY, CDR2 FYNNEI. V was pared by 6 bases and J by 4 bases, with 19 bases between. CDR3 in amino acids: CASRFGGGGPGNTIYF. In nucleotides, the CDR3 is TGTGCCAGCAGATTCGGCGGGGGAGGACCAGGAAACACCATATATTTT.

The V gene is TRBV5-4, the J gene TRBJ1-2, with TRBD1 as a possible D gene (5 bases). The germline gives CDR1 SGHNT, CDR2 YYREEE (reference sequence). This CDR3 spans 15 amino acids. The ends were cut back, 0 bases at V and 2 bases at J, with 11 bases in the middle. The chain's CDR3 is CASSLEGQRNYGYTF. As DNA, the CDR3 is TGTGCCAGCAGCTTGGAGGGGCAGAGAAACTATGGCTACACCTTC.

J is TRBJ1-5 and V is TRBV19; tentatively, D is TRBD1 (5 bases). Looked up from germline, CDR1 is LNHDA and CDR2 is SQIVND (reference sequence). V shed 7 bases and J shed 2 bases, with 18 bases lying between them. The CDR3 length is 16 residues. The CDR3 reads CASTQVGGSGNQPQHF. The CDR3 coding sequence is TGTGCCAGTACCCAGGTGGGGGGATCCGGCAATCAGCCCCAGCATTTT.

A single count supports this clone. The chain combines TRBV20-1 with TRBJ2-3; 11 bases fit TRBD1. This CDR3 is built from 16 residues. Per germline, CDR1 DFQATT and CDR2 SNEGSKA (reference sequence). Germline trimming cut 3 bases from V and 5 bases from J; bases unmatched to any gene: 10. CDR3 loop: CSASMGTGGWEDTQYF. The CDR3 bases are TGCAGTGCTAGTATGGGGACAGGGGGATGGGAAGATACGCAGTATTTT.

This clone has a single count. This chain joins TRBV6-6 and TRBJ1-5, with 7 bases identical to TRBD1. This CDR3 is built from 14 residues. With V trimmed by 5 bases and J by 6 bases, 7 bases remained unmatched. CDR1 and CDR2 from the germline V gene are MNHNY and SVGAGI (reference sequence). CDR3 nucleotide sequence: TGTGCCAGCAGTGATCGAGGGGGCGGTCAGCCCCAGCATTTT. This encodes CASSDRGGGQPQHF.

The genes are TRBV7-6 and TRBJ2-2, with 7 positions matching TRBD2. Trimming at V came to 1 base and at J to 6 bases, leaving 2 bases not matched to a gene. Germline V CDR1 and CDR2: SGHVS, FNYEAQ. The CDR3 sequence is 14 residues long. DNA of the CDR3: TGTGCCAGCAGCTTAGTCCTAGCGGCCGGGGAGCTGTTTTTT. As protein: CASSLVLAAGELFF.

This rearrangement joins TRBV30 to TRBJ1-3; D may be TRBD1 (5 bases). V dropped 4 bases and J dropped 3 bases, with 7 bases sitting between them. CDR1 GTSNPN and CDR2 SVGIG come from the germline V gene (reference sequence). The CDR3 consists of 12 residues. This chain's CDR3 is CAWKGIGNTIYF. CDR3 nucleotide sequence: TGTGCCTGGAAGGGGATTGGAAACACCATATATTTT.